This T cell receptor beta chain is drawn from a study of T cell responses to AZD1222 COVID-19 vaccine. The repertoire was sequenced with immunoSEQ multiplex PCR; TCRdb's copy has only in-frame clones and lacks some. The sample comprises 75,000 to 100,000 clones, more than 90% of which are singletons, and roughly 12% rests with the top ten. Germline values: CDR1 KGHSH, CDR2 LQKENI. Deletions cut 3 bases from V and 7 bases from J, with 16 bases between. CDR3 length: 15 amino acids. This chain links TRBV18 with TRBJ2-1; D is unresolved. The specimen comprised peripheral blood, sampled on day 0 of AZD1222 vaccination. The TCR sequence derives from an adult in good health. CDR3 protein: CASSPRQAESNEQFF. For the CDR3, the DNA is TGTGCCAGCTCACCCCGTCAGGCCGAGTCGAATGAGCAGTTCTTC.